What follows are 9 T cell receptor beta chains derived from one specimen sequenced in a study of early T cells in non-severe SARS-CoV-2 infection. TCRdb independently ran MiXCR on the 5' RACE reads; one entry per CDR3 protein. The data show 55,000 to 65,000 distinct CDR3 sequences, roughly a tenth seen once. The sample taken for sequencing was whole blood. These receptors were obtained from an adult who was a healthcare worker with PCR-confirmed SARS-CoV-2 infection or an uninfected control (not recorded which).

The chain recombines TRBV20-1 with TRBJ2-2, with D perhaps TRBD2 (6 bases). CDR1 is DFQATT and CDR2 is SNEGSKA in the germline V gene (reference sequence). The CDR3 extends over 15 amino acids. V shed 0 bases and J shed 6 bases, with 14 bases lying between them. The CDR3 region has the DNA TGCAGTGCTAGAGATTTCCGGGAGAGTCCCGGGGAGCTGTTTTTT. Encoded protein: CSARDFRESPGELFF.

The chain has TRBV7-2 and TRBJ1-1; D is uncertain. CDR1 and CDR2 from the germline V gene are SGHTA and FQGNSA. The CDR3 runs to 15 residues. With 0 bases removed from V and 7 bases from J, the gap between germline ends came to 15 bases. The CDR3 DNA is TGTGCCAGCAGCTTAGCGGGGTTACAGCCGGTTGAAGCTTTCTTT. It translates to CASSLAGLQPVEAFF.

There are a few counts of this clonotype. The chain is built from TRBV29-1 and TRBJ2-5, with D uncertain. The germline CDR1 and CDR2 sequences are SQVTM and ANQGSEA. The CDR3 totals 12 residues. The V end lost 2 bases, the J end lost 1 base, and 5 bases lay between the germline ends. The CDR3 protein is CSVEHPQETQYF. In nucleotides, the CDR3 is TGCAGCGTTGAACATCCCCAAGAGACCCAGTACTTC.

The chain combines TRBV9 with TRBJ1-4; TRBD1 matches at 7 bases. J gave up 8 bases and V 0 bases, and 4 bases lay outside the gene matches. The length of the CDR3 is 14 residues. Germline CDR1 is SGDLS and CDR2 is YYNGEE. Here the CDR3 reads CASSVGQGGEKLFF. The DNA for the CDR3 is TGTGCCAGCAGCGTAGGACAGGGAGGGGAAAAACTGTTTTTT.

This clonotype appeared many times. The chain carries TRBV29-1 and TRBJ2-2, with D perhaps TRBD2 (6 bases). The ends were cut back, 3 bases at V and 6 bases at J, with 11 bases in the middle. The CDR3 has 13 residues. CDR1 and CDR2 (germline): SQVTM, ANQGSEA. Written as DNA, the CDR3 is TGCAGCGTTGACGACGGGAGCCCCGGGGAGCTGTTTTTT. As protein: CSVDDGSPGELFF.

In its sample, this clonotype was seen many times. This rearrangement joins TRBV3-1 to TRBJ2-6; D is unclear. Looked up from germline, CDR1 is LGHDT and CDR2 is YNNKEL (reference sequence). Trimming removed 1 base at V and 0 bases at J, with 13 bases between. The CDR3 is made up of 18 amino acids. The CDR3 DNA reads TGTGCCAGCAGCCAAGTTCCGGCGATATTCTCTGGGGCCAACGTCCTGACTTTC. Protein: CASSQVPAIFSGANVLTF.

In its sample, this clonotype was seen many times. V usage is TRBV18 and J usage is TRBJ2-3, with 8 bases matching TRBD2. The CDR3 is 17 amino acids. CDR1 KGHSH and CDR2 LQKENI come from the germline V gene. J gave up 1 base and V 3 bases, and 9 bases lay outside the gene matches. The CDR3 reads CASSPPLRAGGTDTQYF. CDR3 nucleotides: TGTGCCAGCTCACCCCCCCTCCGAGCGGGAGGCACAGATACGCAGTATTTT.

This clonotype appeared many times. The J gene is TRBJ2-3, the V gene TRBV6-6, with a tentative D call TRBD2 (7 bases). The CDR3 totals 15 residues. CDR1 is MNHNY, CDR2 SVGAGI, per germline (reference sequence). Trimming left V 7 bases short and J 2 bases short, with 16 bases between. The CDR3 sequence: CASTTLRGATDTQYF. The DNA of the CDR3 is TGTGCCAGCACCACCCTTCGGGGGGCCACAGATACGCAGTATTTT.

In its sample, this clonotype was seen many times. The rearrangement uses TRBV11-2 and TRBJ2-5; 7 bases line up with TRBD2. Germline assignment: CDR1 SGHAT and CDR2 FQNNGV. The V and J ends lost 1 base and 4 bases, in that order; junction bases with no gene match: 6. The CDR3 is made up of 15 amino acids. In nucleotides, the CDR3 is TGTGCCAGCAGCTTAGGCGGCGGGGGTGGAGAGACCCAGTACTTC. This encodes CASSLGGGGGETQYF. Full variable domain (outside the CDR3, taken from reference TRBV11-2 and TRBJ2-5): EAGVAQSPRYKIIEKRQSVAFWCNPISGHATLYWYQQILGQGPKLLIQFQNNGVVDDSQLPKDRFSAERLKGVDSTLKIQPAKLEDSAVYLCASSLGGGGGETQYFGPGTRLLVL.